This is a list of T cell receptor beta chains from one sample in a study of T-cell reconstitution after alpha-beta-depleted transplantation in children. Using its own MiXCR run on the PCR reads, TCRdb lists one record per CDR3 protein. The sample carries about 490,000 distinct CDR3 sequences, roughly 10% recorded once. The source was PBMCs, collected before TCRalphabeta/CD19-depleted stem cell transplant. These receptors all come from a child aged 2 to 10 with inherited bone marrow failure, due to receive a stem cell transplant. CDR3s include the opening cysteine and the closing phenylalanine or tryptophan. The D gene is left open where the match is weak. Clone size is shown for a subset of rows, as once, few, many or a class of expanded clone.

V gene	D gene	CDR3 length	J gene	clone size	CDR3 protein	CDR3 DNA
TRBV20-1	.	12	TRBJ2-3	many	CSARWGTDTQYF	TGCAGTGCTAGATGGGGAACAGATACGCAGTATTTT
TRBV4-3	TRBD2	15	TRBJ2-2	many	CASSQGSGRTGELFF	TGCGCCAGCAGCCAAGGAAGCGGGAGAACCGGGGAGCTGTTTTTT
TRBV7-9	.	12	TRBJ2-2	few	CASSLDVGELFF	TGTGCCAGCAGCTTAGATGTCGGGGAGCTGTTTTTT
TRBV27	.	14	TRBJ2-5	many	CASSLLQGAETQYF	TGTGCCAGCAGTTTATTGCAGGGAGCAGAGACCCAGTACTTC
TRBV24-1	.	14	TRBJ2-1	many	CATSDWGSYNEQFF	TGTGCCACCAGTGATTGGGGTTCCTACAATGAGCAGTTCTTC
TRBV19	.	11	TRBJ1-1	.	CGTVQGTEAFF	TGTGGCACGGTCCAGGGCACTGAAGCTTTCTTT
TRBV2	TRBD2	18	TRBJ2-7	few	CASSEGISSGSGGYEQYF	TGTGCCAGCAGTGAAGGGATATCTAGCGGGAGCGGCGGCTACGAGCAGTACTTC
TRBV20-1	.	12	TRBJ2-5	many	CSAQPSYETQYF	TGCAGTGCTCAACCTAGTTATGAGACCCAGTACTTC
TRBV4-2	.	15	TRBJ1-4	.	CASSQDNRLGEKLFF	TGTGCCAGCAGCCAAGATAACAGGCTTGGCGAAAAACTGTTTTTT
TRBV19	.	15	TRBJ2-7	few	CASSTSGRVRPEQYF	TGTGCCAGTAGTACTTCTGGTCGGGTGCGACCCGAGCAGTACTTC
TRBV4-3	.	19	TRBJ1-5	many	CASSQDVGPSGSSNQPQHF	TGCGCCAGCAGCCAAGATGTCGGGCCTTCGGGGAGCAGCAATCAGCCCCAGCATTTT
TRBV6-5	.	18	TRBJ2-6	many	CASSYSKYRSSGANVLTF	TGTGCCAGCAGTTACTCGAAGTATAGGAGCTCTGGGGCCAACGTCCTGACTTTC
TRBV4-2	TRBD2	19	TRBJ2-7	few	CASSQVASGDASNPYEQYF	TGTGCCAGCAGCCAAGTTGCTAGCGGTGACGCATCTAACCCCTACGAGCAGTACTTC
TRBV12-3/TRBV12-4	.	15	TRBJ1-2	many	CASSLRAIPNYGYTF	TGTGCCAGCAGTTTACGGGCAATTCCTAACTATGGCTACACCTTC
TRBV19	.	13	TRBJ2-7	.	CASSIRLAGEQYF	TGTGCCAGTAGTATTCGGCTAGCCGGAGAGCAGTACTTC
TRBV6-2/TRBV6-3	.	19	TRBJ2-6	.	CASSHRGGRLSSGANVLTF	TGTGCCAGCAGTCACAGGGGGGGCCGCCTATCCTCTGGGGCCAACGTCCTGACTTTC
TRBV4-3	TRBD1	17	TRBJ1-3	.	CASSQDPDRYSGNTIYF	TGCGCCAGCAGCCAAGACCCGGACAGGTACTCTGGAAACACCATATATTTT
TRBV29-1	.	13	TRBJ2-1	.	CSFRRQGGDEQFF	TGCAGTTTTCGAAGACAGGGCGGGGATGAGCAGTTCTTC
TRBV10-3	.	17	TRBJ2-5	many	CAISESRGIGVKETQYF	TGTGCCATCAGTGAATCTCGGGGCATTGGGGTCAAAGAGACCCAGTACTTC
TRBV7-9	.	14	TRBJ2-7	many	CASLRSQSSYEQYF	TGTGCCAGCTTAAGGTCCCAGAGCTCCTACGAGCAGTACTTC
TRBV5-4	.	11	TRBJ2-3	.	CASAGTDTQYF	TGTGCCAGCGCCGGGACAGATACGCAGTATTTT
TRBV12-3/TRBV12-4	TRBD1	17	TRBJ2-2	.	CASSYSPWTGGTGELFF	TGTGCCAGCAGTTATAGTCCCTGGACAGGGGGAACCGGGGAGCTGTTTTTT
TRBV20-1	.	13	TRBJ2-3	.	CSAEWRWTDTQYF	TGCAGTGCCGAATGGAGGTGGACAGATACGCAGTATTTT
TRBV4-2	TRBD2	18	TRBJ2-1	many	CASSQGIRVWLAVNEQFF	TGTGCCAGCAGCCAAGGGATTCGAGTTTGGCTAGCGGTAAATGAGCAGTTCTTC
TRBV5-5	.	17	TRBJ1-3	few	CASSWWVNDPSGNTIYF	TGTGCCAGCAGTTGGTGGGTGAACGACCCGTCTGGAAACACCATATATTTT
TRBV29-1	.	13	TRBJ2-5	many	CSVLGGGKETQYF	TGCAGCGTCCTAGGGGGGGGAAAAGAGACCCAGTACTTC
TRBV4-2	.	15	TRBJ2-3	many	CASSQATPGVDTQYF	TGTGCCAGCAGCCAAGCGACCCCCGGAGTGGATACGCAGTATTTT
TRBV9	.	10	TRBJ2-5	many	CASQIMTQYF	TGTGCCAGCCAGATCATGACCCAGTACTTC
TRBV3-1	.	15	TRBJ2-7	.	CASSETGIGAYEQYF	TGTGCCAGCAGCGAAACAGGGATAGGGGCCTACGAGCAGTACTTC
TRBV2	.	14	TRBJ1-6	many	CASRGGPRTSPLHF	TGTGCCAGCAGGGGCGGGCCTCGCACTTCACCCCTCCACTTT
TRBV7-2	.	14	TRBJ1-5	.	CASSLDRTNQPQHF	TGTGCCAGCAGCTTAGACAGGACGAATCAGCCCCAGCATTTT
TRBV4-1	TRBD1	15	TRBJ2-7	once	CASSQFVTGSYEQYF	TGCGCCAGCAGCCAATTTGTGACAGGGTCCTACGAGCAGTACTTC
TRBV5-1	TRBD1	15	TRBJ2-7	.	CASSLGQGRTYEQYF	TGCGCCAGCAGCTTAGGACAGGGAAGAACCTACGAGCAGTACTTC
TRBV19	TRBD2	13	TRBJ2-7	.	CASSIGGLYEQYF	TGTGCCAGTAGTATTGGGGGACTATACGAGCAGTACTTC
TRBV5-1	.	13	TRBJ1-2	many	CASSFGSTYGYTF	TGCGCCAGCAGCTTCGGCAGCACCTATGGCTACACCTTC
TRBV20-1	TRBD1	14	TRBJ1-6	many	CSAARGGNNSPLHF	TGCAGTGCCGCGAGAGGGGGCAATAATTCACCCCTCCACTTT
TRBV29-1	.	16	TRBJ2-5	few	CSVTQENPLGKRGQYF	TGCAGCGTGACCCAGGAAAACCCCTTAGGCAAGAGGGGCCAGTACTTC
TRBV2	.	15	TRBJ2-7	many	CASRIPWAVDYEQYF	TGTGCCAGCAGGATCCCTTGGGCGGTCGACTACGAGCAGTACTTC
TRBV11-2	TRBD2	15	TRBJ2-2	.	CASSLEGGPYGELFF	TGTGCCAGCAGCTTAGAGGGAGGGCCGTACGGGGAGCTGTTTTTT
TRBV4-3	TRBD1	17	TRBJ1-5	.	CASSQDATGLMGQPQHF	TGCGCCAGCAGCCAAGACGCGACAGGGTTAATGGGACAGCCCCAGCATTTT
TRBV9	TRBD1	14	TRBJ2-7	many	CASSAWDRGYEQYF	TGTGCCAGCAGCGCATGGGACAGGGGTTACGAGCAGTACTTC
TRBV14	.	16	TRBJ2-7	many	CASSQDAGAMNYEQYF	TGTGCCAGCAGCCAAGATGCCGGCGCTATGAACTACGAGCAGTACTTC